The 10 T cell receptor beta chains reported below all come from one sample, sequenced in a study of blood T cell repertoires in COVID-19. Clones were sequenced by immunoSEQ multiplex PCR, and TCRdb holds only the in-frame ones, with some missing. The repertoire holds about 290,000 clones, about 90% seen once, with 11% in the top ten. The sample comprised peripheral blood. The receptor set was obtained from a woman aged 25 to 39 with COVID-19, enrolled during active disease.

The V gene is TRBV7-2, the J gene TRBJ2-1, with D tentatively TRBD1 (5 bases). With 4 bases removed from V and 0 bases from J, the gap between germline ends came to 13 bases. This CDR3 is 16 amino acids long. Per the germline V gene, CDR1 is SGHTA and CDR2 is FQGNSA. This CDR3 reads CASSSDSSSSYNEQFF. CDR3 in DNA: TGTGCCAGCAGCTCCGACAGCAGCAGCTCCTACAATGAGCAGTTCTTC.

The rearrangement uses TRBV10-2 and TRBJ1-1; 7 bases fit TRBD1. Losses at the gene ends were 6 bases for V and 1 base for J; bases not matched to a gene: 8. Germline-derived CDR1 and CDR2 are WSHSY and SAAADI. This CDR3 is built from 15 residues. The CDR3: CASSRSGGSNTEAFF. CDR3 DNA: TGCGCCAGCAGCAGATCAGGGGGTTCGAACACTGAAGCTTTCTTT.

This sequence joins TRBV5-4 and TRBJ1-4, with 7 bases aligning to TRBD1. The CDR3 contains 15 residues. In germline, CDR1 is SGHNT, CDR2 YYREEE (reference sequence). The V gene end was trimmed by 0 bases and the J gene end by 8 bases; junction bases not matched to a gene: 7. CDR3 residues: CASSLAQDRDEKLFF. Written as DNA, the CDR3 is TGTGCCAGCAGCTTGGCACAAGACAGGGACGAAAAACTGTTTTTT. Full variable domain (missing parts from reference TRBV5-4 and TRBJ1-4): ETGVTQSPTHLIKTRGQQVTLRCSSQSGHNTVSWYQQALGQGPQFIFQYYREEENGRGNFPPRFSGLQFPNYSSELNVNALELDDSALYLCASSLAQDRDEKLFFGSGTQLSVL.

This clone occurred a few times. The chain recombines TRBV4-2 with TRBJ2-3; possible D gene TRBD1, 6 bases. CDR3 length: 15 amino acids. Trimming took 2 bases from V and 6 from J, leaving 15 bases between them. Germline-derived CDR1 and CDR2 are LGHNA and YNFKEQ. This CDR3 is CASSQSWGPQDTQYF. CDR3 DNA sequence: TGTGCCAGCAGCCAATCCTGGGGGCCGCAGGATACGCAGTATTTT.

This chain uses TRBV11-2 with TRBJ1-3, with TRBD1 matching over 12 bases. CDR1 is SGHAT, CDR2 FQNNGV, per germline. Unmatched junction bases numbered 4, after V lost 0 bases and J lost 4 bases. CDR3 length: 17 residues. This CDR3 is CASSLDLGQGAGNTIYF. Here the CDR3 DNA reads TGTGCCAGCAGCTTAGATCTGGGACAGGGGGCAGGAAACACCATATATTTT.

The chain joins TRBV27 to TRBJ2-7; 9 bases agree with TRBD1. The trim removed 6 bases at V and 1 base at J, leaving 10 bases unmatched. The CDR3 sequence is 16 residues long. Looked up from germline, CDR1 is MNHEY and CDR2 is SMNVEV (reference sequence). The CDR3 protein is CASRSPGQGSSYEQYF. The CDR3 DNA follows: TGTGCCAGCAGGAGCCCGGGACAGGGCTCATCCTACGAGCAGTACTTC.

Turning to this clone: Sequence at one end of the junction differs from germline and may be a read error. The rearrangement joins TRBV7-2 to TRBJ1-1; 7 bases are shared with TRBD1. The germline gives CDR1 SGHTA, CDR2 FQGNSA. This CDR3 is 13 amino acids long. DNA of the CDR3: TGTGCCAGCAGCGGCCGGGACAGCCTAACCCCTATTTTT. This codes for CASSGRDSLTPIF.

CDR3 residues: CASSLIQGFFSYTF. The CDR3 DNA follows: TGTGCCAGCAGTTTAATACAGGGGTTCTTTAGCTACACCTTC. The rearrangement joins TRBV28 to TRBJ1-2; TRBD1 matches at 7 bases. Germline assignment: CDR1 MDHEN and CDR2 SYDVKM. The V segment lost 2 bases and the J segment 9 bases; nucleotides outside the gene matches: 9. CDR3 length: 14 amino acids.

The chain couples TRBV10-1 to TRBJ2-7; TRBD2 matches at 7 bases. CDR1 is WNHNN and CDR2 is SYGVQD in the germline V gene (reference sequence). V lost 4 bases and J lost 12; bases outside the gene matches: 3. The length of the CDR3 is 10 residues. The CDR3 region has the DNA TGCGCCAGCAGTGGTGGGGGGGGGTACTTC. It specifies CASSGGGGYF.

This rearrangement joins TRBV10-2 to TRBJ1-1, with D hard to call. The CDR3 is 11 amino acids. Germline V lookup: CDR1 WSHSY, CDR2 SAAADI. Trimming cost V 8 bases and J 9 bases, with 13 bases left between them. CDR3 protein: CASLAGTQAFF. Written as DNA, the CDR3 is TGCGCCAGCCTTGCAGGAACCCAAGCTTTCTTT.